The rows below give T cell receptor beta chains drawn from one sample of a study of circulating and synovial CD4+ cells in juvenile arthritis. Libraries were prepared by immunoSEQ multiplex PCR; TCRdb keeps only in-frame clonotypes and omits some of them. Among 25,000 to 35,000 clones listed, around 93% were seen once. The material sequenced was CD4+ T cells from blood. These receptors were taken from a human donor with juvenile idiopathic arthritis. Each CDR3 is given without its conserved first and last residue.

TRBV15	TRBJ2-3	ATSREGGAVTDTQY
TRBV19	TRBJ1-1	ASHIAGGQNTEAF
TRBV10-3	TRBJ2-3	AIRLAGEDTQY
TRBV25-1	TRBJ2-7	ASSEWDSSYEQY
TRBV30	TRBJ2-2	AWSVFYGGTGELF
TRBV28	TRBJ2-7	ASSLYSYEQY
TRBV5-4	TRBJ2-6	ASSLGPASGYSGANVLT
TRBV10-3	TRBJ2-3	AISVAGDTQY
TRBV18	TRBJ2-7	ASSPSTGLDEQY
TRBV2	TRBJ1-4	ASTASVTNEKLF
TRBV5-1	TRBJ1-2	ASSSGTGNYGYT
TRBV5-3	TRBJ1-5	ARSTKQGRSNNQPQH
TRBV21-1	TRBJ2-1	ASSKRGQGNNEQF
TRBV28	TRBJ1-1	ASSLPDGVLNTEAF
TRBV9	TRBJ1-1	ASSPTGPTEAF
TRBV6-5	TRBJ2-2	ASSYSQNTGELF
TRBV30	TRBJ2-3	AWSSRGPRQDTQY
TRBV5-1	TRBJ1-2	ASSPPATGADGYT
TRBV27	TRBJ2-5	ASSPTPAGGQVETQY
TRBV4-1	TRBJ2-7	ASSRTGPTYEQY
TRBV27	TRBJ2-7	ASSLTQSYEQY
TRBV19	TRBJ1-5	ASTGSSADSHQPQH
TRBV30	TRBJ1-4	AWSRGQTNEKLF
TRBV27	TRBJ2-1	ASTSAGTAVYNEQF
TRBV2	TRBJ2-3	ASRGGTSGLDTQY
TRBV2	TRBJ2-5	ASSDDQGYQETQY
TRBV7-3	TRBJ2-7	ASSLGQGIHEQY
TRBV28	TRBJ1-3	ASSFLRGTSGNTIY
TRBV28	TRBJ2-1	ASSLRLSLAGGPSSNEQF